This T cell receptor beta chain comes out of a study of beta chain features in type 1 diabetes. This CDR3 has 14 amino acids. From germline, CDR1 is SGHVS and CDR2 FNYEAQ. J lost 3 bases, V lost 5 bases, and 6 bases had no gene match. The study reverse transcribed the entire isolated RNA, so it sequenced expressed TCRB transcripts. The table came from immunoSEQ multiplex PCR; TCRdb's copy has only in-frame clones and leaves some out. Of hundreds of thousands of clones in the sample, 15% to 19% are singletons; the top ten hold approximately 0.099%. The chain joins TRBV7-6 to TRBJ2-5, with 7 bases identical to TRBD2. The source material was naive CD4+ T cells from blood. This TCR derives from a man in his late teens or twenties in good health. CDR3 nucleotides: TGTGCCAGCAGCGTCCGACTAGCCAAAGAGACCCAGTACTTC. Translation gives CASSVRLAKETQYF. Full variable domain (outside the CDR3, taken from reference TRBV7-6 and TRBJ2-5): GAGVSQSPRYKVTKRGQDVALRCDPISGHVSLYWYRQALGQGPEFLTYFNYEAQQDKSGLPNDRFSAERPEGSISTLTIQRTEQRDSAMYRCASSVRLAKETQYFGPGTRLLVL.